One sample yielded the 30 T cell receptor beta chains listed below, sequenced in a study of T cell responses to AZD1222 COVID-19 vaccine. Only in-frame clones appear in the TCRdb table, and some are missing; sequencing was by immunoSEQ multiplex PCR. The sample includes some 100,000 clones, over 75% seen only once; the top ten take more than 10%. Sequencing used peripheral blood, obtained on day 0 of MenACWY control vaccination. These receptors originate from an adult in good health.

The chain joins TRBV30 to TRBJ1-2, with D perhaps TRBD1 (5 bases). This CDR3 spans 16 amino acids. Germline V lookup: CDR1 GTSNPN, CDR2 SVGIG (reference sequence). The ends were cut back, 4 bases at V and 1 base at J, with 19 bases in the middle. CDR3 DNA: TGTGCCTGGACTAGAACCCCCACCGGGGGTAACTATGGCTACACCTTC. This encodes CAWTRTPTGGNYGYTF. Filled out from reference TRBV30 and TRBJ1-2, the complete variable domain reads SQTIHQWPATLVQPVGSPLSLECTVEGTSNPNLYWYRQAAGRGLQLLFYSVGIGQISSEVPQNLSASRPQDRQFILSSKKLLLSDSGFYLCAWTRTPTGGNYGYTFGSGTRLTVV.

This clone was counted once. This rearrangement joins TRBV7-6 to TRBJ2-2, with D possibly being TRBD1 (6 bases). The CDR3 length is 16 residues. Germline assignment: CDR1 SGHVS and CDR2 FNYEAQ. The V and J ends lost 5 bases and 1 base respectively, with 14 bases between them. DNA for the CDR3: TGTGCCAGCAGCCAGACATCAGGGGAGAACACCGGGGAGCTGTTTTTT. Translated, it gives CASSQTSGENTGELFF.

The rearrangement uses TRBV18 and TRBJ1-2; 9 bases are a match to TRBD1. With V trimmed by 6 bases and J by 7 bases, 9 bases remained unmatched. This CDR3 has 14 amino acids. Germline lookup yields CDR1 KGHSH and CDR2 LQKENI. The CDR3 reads CASSPRTGDRGYTF. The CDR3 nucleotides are TGTGCCAGCTCCCCGAGGACAGGGGACCGTGGCTACACCTTC.

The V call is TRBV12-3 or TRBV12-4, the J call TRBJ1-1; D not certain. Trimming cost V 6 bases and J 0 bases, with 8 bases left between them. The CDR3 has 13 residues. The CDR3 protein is CASSPTLNTEAFF. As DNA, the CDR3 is TGTGCCAGCAGCCCGACTTTGAACACTGAAGCTTTCTTT.

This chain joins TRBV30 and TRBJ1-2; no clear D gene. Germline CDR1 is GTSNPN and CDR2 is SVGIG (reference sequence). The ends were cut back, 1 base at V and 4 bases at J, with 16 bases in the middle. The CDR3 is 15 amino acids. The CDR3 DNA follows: TGTGCCTGGAGTGGACGGAGGACCACCTTCTATGGCTACACCTTC. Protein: CAWSGRRTTFYGYTF.

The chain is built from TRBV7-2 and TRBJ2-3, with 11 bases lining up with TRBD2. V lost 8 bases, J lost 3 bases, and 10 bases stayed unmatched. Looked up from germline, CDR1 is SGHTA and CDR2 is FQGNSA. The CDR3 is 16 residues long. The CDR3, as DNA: TGTGCCAGCGGAAGTCTAGCGGGGGGCGGTACAGATACGCAGTATTTT. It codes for CASGSLAGGGTDTQYF.

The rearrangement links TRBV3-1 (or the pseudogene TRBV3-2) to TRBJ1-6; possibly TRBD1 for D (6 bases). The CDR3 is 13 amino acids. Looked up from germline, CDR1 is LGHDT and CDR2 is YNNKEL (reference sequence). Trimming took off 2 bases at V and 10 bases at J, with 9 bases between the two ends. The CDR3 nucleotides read TGTGCCAGCAGCCAAAGGGGGGTATCACCCCTCCACTTT. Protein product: CASSQRGVSPLHF.

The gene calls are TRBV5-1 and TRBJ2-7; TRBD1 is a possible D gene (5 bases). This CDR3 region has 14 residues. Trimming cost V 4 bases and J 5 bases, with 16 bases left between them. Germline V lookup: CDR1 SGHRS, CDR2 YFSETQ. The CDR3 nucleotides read TGCGCCAGCAGCCCGCCCTCAGGGTTCAACGAGCAGTACTTC. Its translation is CASSPPSGFNEQYF.

The CDR3, as DNA: TGTGCCAGCAGTTACGACAGAACCTACGAGCAGTACTTC. Protein sequence: CASSYDRTYEQYF. The chain combines TRBV6-2 or TRBV6-3 with TRBJ2-7, with D tentatively TRBD1 (5 bases). The V end lost 2 bases, the J end lost 2 bases, and 7 bases lay between the germline ends. Germline V gene lookup returns CDR1 MNHEY and CDR2 SVGEGT. The CDR3 extends over 13 amino acids.

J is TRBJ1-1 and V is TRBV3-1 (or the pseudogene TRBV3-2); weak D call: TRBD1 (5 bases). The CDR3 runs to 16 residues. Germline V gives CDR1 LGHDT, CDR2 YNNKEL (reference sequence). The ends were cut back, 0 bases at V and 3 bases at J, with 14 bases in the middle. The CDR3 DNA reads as TGTGCCAGCAGCCAAGATGAAGGGGAAGGTGACACTGAAGCTTTCTTT. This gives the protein CASSQDEGEGDTEAFF.

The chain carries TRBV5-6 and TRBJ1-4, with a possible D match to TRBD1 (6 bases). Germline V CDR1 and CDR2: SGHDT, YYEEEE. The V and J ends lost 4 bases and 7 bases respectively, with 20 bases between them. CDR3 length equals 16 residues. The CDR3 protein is CASSRVLGGKGEKLFF. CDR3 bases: TGTGCCAGCAGCCGCGTCCTAGGGGGAAAGGGTGAAAAACTGTTTTTT.

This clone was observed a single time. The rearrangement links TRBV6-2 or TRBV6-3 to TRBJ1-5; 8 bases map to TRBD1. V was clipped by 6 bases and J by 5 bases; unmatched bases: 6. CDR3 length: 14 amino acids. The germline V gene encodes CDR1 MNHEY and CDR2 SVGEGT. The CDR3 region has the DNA TGTGCCAGCAGCTTATACAGGGGGTATCAGCCCCAGCATTTT. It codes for CASSLYRGYQPQHF.

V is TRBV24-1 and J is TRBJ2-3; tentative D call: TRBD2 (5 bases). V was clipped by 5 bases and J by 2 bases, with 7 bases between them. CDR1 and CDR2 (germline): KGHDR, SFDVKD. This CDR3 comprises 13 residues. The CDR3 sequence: CATSAGNTDTQYF. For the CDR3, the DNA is TGTGCCACCAGTGCCGGGAACACAGATACGCAGTATTTT.

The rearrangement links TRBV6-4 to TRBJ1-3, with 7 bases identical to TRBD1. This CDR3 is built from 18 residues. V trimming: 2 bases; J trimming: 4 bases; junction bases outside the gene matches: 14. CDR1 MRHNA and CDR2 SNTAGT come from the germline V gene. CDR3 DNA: TGTGCCAGCAGTGACCAGGACAGGACGGCAATGGGGGGAAACACCATATATTTT. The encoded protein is CASSDQDRTAMGGNTIYF.

The CDR3 is CASSTIQGGERTEAFF. The CDR3 DNA sequence: TGTGCCAGTAGTACTATACAGGGGGGGGAGAGGACTGAAGCTTTCTTT. V is TRBV19 and J is TRBJ1-1; 8 nucleotides agree with TRBD1. After removal of 4 bases from V and 5 bases from J, the junction contained 12 bases not matched to a gene. The CDR3 spans 16 residues. CDR1 is LNHDA and CDR2 is SQIVND in the germline V gene (reference sequence).

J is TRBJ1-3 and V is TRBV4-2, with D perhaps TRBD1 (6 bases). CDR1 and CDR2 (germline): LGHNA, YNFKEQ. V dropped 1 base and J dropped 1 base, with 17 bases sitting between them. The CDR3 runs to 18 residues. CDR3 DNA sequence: TGTGCCAGCAGCCAAGGGGGGCTAAAGACCGCTTCTGGAAACACCATATATTTT. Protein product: CASSQGGLKTASGNTIYF.

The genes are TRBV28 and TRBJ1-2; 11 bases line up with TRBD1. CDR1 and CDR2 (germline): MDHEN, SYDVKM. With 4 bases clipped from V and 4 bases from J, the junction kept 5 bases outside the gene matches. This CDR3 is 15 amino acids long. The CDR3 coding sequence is TGTGCCAGCAGTTCGGGACAGGGGGTCAGCTATGGCTACACCTTC. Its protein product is CASSSGQGVSYGYTF.

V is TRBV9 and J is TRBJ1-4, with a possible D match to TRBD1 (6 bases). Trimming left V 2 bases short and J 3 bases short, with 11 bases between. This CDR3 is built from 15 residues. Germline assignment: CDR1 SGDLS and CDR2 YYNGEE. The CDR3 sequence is CASSVGGGSNEKLFF. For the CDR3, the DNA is TGTGCCAGCAGCGTGGGTGGGGGCTCTAATGAAAAACTGTTTTTT.

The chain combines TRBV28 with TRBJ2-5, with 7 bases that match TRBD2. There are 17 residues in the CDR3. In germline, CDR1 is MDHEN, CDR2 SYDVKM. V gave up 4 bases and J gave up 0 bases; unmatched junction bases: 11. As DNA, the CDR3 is TGTGCCAGCAGTTCTGGGGCTAGCGGAGTGTACCAAGAGACCCAGTACTTC. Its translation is CASSSGASGVYQETQYF.

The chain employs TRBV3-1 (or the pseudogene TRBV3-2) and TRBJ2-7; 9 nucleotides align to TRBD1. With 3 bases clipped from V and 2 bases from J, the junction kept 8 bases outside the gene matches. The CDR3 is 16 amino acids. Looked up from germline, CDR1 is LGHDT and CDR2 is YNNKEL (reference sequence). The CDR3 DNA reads TGTGCCAGCAGCCACCGTAGGGACAGGGTTCCCTACGAGCAGTACTTC. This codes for CASSHRRDRVPYEQYF.

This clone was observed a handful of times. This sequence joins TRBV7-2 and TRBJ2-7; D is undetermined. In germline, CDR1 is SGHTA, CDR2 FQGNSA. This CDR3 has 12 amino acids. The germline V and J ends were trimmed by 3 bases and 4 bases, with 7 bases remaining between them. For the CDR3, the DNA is TGTGCCAGCAGCTTTACCGATTACGAGCAGTACTTC. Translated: CASSFTDYEQYF.

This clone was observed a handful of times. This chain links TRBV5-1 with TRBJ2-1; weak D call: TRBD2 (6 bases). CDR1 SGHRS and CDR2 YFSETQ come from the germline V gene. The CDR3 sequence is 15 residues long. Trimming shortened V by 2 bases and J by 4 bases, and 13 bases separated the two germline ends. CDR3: CASSLAGSEYNEQFF. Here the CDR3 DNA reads TGCGCCAGCAGCTTAGCGGGCTCGGAATACAATGAGCAGTTCTTC.

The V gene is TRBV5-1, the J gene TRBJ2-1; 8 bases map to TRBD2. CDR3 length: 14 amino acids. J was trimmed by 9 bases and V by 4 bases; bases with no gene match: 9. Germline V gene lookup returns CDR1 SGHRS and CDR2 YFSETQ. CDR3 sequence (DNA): TGCGCCAGCAGCGTGGGACTAGATTTGGGTGAGCAGTTCTTC. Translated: CASSVGLDLGEQFF.

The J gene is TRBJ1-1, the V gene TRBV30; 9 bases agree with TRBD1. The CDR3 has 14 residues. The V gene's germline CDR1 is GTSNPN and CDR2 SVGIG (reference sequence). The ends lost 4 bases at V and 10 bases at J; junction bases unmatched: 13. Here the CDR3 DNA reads TGTGCCTGGACCACTAACAGGGGGCTTGGGGGAGCTTTCTTT. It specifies CAWTTNRGLGGAFF.

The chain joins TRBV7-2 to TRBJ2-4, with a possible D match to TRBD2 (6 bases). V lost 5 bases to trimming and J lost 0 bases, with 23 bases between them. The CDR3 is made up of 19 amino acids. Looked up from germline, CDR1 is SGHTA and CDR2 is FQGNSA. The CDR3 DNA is TGTGCCAGCAGCCTTCCAAACCTCCCGGGACTCTTAGCCAAAAACATTCAGTACTTC. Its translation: CASSLPNLPGLLAKNIQYF.

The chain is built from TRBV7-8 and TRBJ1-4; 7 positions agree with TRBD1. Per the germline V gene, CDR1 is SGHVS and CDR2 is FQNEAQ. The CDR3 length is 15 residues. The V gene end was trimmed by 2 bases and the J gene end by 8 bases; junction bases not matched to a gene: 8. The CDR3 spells CASSLTLTGSEKLFF. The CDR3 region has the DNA TGTGCCAGCAGCTTAACCTTGACAGGGAGCGAAAAACTGTTTTTT.

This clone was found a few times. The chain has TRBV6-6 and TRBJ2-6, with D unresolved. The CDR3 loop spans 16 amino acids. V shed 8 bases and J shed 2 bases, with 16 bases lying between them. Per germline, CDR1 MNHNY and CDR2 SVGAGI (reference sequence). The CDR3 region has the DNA TGTGCCAGCTCCGAGATCCCGACGGCTGGGGCCAACGTCCTGACTTTC. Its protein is CASSEIPTAGANVLTF.

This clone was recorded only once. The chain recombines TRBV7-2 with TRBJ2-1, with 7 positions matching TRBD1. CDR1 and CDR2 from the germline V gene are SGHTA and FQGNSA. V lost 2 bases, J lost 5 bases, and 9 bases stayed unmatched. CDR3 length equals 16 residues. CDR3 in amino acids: CASSLLGDRVHNEQFF. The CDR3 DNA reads TGTGCCAGCAGCTTATTAGGAGACAGGGTCCACAATGAGCAGTTCTTC.

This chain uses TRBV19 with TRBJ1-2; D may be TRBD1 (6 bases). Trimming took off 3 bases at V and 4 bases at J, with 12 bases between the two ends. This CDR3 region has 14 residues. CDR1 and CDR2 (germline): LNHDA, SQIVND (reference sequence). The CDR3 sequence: CASSMNRASYGYTF. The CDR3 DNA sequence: TGTGCCAGTAGTATGAACAGGGCATCCTATGGCTACACCTTC.

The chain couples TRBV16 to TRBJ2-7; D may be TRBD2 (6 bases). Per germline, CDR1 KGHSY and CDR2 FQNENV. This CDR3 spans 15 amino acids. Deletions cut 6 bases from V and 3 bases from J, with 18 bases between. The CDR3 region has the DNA TGTGCCAGCAGAGAACGGGGGACTGGGTTCTACGAGCAGTACTTC. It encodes CASRERGTGFYEQYF.